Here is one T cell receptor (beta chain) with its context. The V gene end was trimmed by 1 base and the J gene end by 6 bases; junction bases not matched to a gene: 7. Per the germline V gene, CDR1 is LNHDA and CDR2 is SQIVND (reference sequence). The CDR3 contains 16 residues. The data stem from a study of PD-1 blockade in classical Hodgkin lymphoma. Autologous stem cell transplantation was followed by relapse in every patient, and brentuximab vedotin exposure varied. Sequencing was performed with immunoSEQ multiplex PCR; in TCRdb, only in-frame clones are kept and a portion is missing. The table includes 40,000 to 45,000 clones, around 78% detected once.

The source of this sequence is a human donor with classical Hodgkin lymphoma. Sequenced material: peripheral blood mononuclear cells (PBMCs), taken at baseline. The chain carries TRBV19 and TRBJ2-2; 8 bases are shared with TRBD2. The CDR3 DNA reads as TGTGCCAGTAGTATAGGTCGGGGGGGGATGGCCGGGGAGCTGTTTTTT. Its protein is CASSIGRGGMAGELFF.